This TCR beta chain was identified in a study of blood T cells in healthy people across ages. Study context: Through template switching, about one barcoded beta molecule was captured per two T cells, as measured in model experiments. Regarding the study as a whole: Samples with more naive T cells showed higher observed beta diversity.

This clonotype was seen many times. The antigen is unknown. Germline V CDR1 and CDR2: DFQATT, SNEGSKA (reference sequence). Trimming shortened V by 6 bases and J by 2 bases, and 13 bases separated the two germline ends. CDR3 length equals 13 residues. Combining a sample-barcoded 5' primer with a J-beta primer mix, a second PCR ran for about 6 to 11 cycles. TCRdb passed the 5' RACE reads through MiXCR, listing each CDR3 protein once. Of about 1.1 million distinct CDR3 sequences detected, roughly two fifths appear once; the ten largest clones hold about 12%. Donor samples were obtained from healthy Caucasian individuals from Russia, aged about 6 to 95. Per individual sample, total RNA of at least 5.5 micrograms was extracted.

Sequenced sample: blood. The V gene is TRBV20-1, the J gene TRBJ1-2, with D hard to call. This sequence was found in a man younger than 35 in good health. For the CDR3, the DNA is TGCAGTGCCTTGGGGTATACGAACTATGGCTACACCTTC. It is translated as CSALGYTNYGYTF.